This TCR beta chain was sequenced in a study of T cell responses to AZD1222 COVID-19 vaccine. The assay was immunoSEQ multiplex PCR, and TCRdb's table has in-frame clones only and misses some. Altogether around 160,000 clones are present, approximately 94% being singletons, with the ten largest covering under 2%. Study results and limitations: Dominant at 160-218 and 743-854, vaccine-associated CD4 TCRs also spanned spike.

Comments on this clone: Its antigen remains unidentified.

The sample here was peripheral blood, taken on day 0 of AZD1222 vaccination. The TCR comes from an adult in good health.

CDR3 nucleotides: TGTGCCAGCAGCCCGGAAGGGGGGGATGGTTCGTTTCAAAAACTGTTTTTT. This translates into CASSPEGGDGSFQKLFF. This chain links TRBV7-6 with TRBJ1-4, with D possibly matching TRBD1 (6 bases). This CDR3 spans 17 amino acids. Germline values: CDR1 SGHVS, CDR2 FNYEAQ. V was pared by 5 bases and J by 9 bases, with 25 bases between.